This T cell receptor (beta chain) was profiled in a study of blood T cell repertoires in COVID-19. Study-wide background: Specimens from acute and convalescent COVID-19 originated in the United States, Italy and Spain. T cells, B-cell-depleted T cells, or PBMCs provided the cDNA or gDNA that served as material.

Sequencing was performed with immunoSEQ multiplex PCR; in TCRdb, only in-frame clones are kept and a portion is missing. The sample comprises some 190,000 clones, more than 80% of which are singletons, and roughly 7.8% rests with the top ten. This clone appeared a single time. Deletions cut 4 bases from V and 5 bases from J, with 8 bases between. The germline gives CDR1 LGHDT, CDR2 YNNKEL (reference sequence). The CDR3 is 12 amino acids. The clonotype was recovered from a woman of 80 years or more with COVID-19, enrolled during active disease. The source material was peripheral blood. This chain joins TRBV3-1 (or the pseudogene TRBV3-2) and TRBJ1-2; D is uncertain. The CDR3 spells CASSRGGYGYTF. The CDR3, as DNA: TGTGCCAGCAGCCGAGGTGGATATGGCTACACCTTC.